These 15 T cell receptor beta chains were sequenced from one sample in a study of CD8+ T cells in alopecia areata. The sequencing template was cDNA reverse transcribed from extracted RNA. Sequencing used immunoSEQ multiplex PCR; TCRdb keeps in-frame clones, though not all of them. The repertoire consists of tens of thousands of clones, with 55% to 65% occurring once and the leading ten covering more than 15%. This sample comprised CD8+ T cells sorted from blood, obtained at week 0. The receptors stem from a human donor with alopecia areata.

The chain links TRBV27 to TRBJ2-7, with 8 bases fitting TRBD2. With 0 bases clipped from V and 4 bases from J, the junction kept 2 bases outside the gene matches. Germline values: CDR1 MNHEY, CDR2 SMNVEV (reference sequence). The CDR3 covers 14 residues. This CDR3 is CASSLSASGYEQYF. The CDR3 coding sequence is TGTGCCAGCAGTTTATCGGCTAGCGGGTACGAGCAGTACTTC.

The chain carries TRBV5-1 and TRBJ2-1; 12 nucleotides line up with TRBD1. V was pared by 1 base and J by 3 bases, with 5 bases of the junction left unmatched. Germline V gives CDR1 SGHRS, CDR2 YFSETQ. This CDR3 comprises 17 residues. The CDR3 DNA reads TGCGCCAGCAGCTTGTGGGACAGGGGGCCCCTCTACAATGAGCAGTTCTTC. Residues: CASSLWDRGPLYNEQFF.

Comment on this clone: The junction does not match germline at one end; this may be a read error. CDR3 coding DNA: TGCACCAGCAGCCAAGCTGAACAGTCCTCCTACGAGCAGTACTTC. Protein product: CTSSQAEQSSYEQYF. This chain uses TRBV4-1 with TRBJ2-7; D is ambiguous. Germline CDR1 MGHRA, CDR2 YSYEKL. The CDR3 is 15 amino acids.

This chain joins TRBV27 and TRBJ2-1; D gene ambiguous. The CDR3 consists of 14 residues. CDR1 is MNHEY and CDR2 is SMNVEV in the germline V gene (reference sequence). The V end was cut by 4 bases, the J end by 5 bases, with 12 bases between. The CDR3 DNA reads TGTGCCAGCAGTTCTCGGCAACCGCACAATGAGCAGTTCTTC. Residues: CASSSRQPHNEQFF.

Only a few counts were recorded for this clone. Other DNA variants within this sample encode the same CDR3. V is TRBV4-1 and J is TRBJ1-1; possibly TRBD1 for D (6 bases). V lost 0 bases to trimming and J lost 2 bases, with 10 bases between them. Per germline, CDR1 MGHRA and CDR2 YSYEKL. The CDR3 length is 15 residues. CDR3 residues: CASSQEQTGNTEAFF. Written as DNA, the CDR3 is TGCGCCAGCAGCCAAGAACAGACAGGCAACACTGAAGCTTTCTTT.

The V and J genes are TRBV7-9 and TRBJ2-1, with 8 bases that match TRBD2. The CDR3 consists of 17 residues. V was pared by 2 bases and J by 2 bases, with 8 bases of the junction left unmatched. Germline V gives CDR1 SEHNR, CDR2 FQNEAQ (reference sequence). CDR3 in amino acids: CASSLTSGSPPYNEQFF. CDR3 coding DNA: TGTGCCAGCAGCTTAACGAGCGGGAGCCCCCCCTACAATGAGCAGTTCTTC.

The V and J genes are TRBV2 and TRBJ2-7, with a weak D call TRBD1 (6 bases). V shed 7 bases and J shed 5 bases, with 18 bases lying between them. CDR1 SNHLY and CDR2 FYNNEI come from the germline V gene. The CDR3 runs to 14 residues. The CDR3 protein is CASNTGQGSDEQYF. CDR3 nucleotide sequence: TGTGCCAGCAACACGGGACAAGGGAGTGACGAGCAGTACTTC.

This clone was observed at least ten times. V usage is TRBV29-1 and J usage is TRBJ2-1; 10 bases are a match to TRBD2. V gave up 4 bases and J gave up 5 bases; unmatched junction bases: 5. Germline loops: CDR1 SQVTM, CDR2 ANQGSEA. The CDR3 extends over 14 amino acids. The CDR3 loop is CSVVGLAADNEQFF. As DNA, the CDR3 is TGCAGCGTTGTCGGACTAGCGGCAGACAATGAGCAGTTCTTC.

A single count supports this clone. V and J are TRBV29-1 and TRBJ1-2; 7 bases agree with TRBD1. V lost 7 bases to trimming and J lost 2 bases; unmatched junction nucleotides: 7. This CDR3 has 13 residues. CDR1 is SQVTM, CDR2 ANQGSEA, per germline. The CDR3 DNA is TGCAGCGCTGGGGGGACAGAGAACTATGGCTACACCTTC. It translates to CSAGGTENYGYTF.

The CDR3 region is CSVVRRGSYNEQFF. The CDR3 DNA reads as TGCAGCGTTGTTAGGCGGGGCTCCTACAATGAGCAGTTCTTC. The V and J genes are TRBV29-1 and TRBJ2-1, with TRBD2 as a possible D gene (6 bases). Trimming pared 4 bases from V and 0 bases from J, leaving 10 bases between. In germline, CDR1 is SQVTM, CDR2 ANQGSEA. The CDR3 spans 14 residues.

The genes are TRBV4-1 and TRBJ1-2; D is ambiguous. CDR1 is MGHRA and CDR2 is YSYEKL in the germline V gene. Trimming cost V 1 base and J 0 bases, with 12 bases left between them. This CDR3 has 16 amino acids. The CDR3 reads CASSQVARKANYGYTF. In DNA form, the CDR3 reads TGCGCCAGCAGCCAAGTTGCCAGGAAAGCTAACTATGGCTACACCTTC.

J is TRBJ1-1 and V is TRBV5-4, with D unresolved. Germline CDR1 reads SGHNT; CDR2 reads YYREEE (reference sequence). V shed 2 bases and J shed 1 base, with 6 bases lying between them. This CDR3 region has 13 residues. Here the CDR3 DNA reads TGTGCCAGCAGCTTCAAGGGGAACACTGAAGCTTTCTTT. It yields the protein CASSFKGNTEAFF. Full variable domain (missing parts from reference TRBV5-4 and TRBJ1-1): ETGVTQSPTHLIKTRGQQVTLRCSSQSGHNTVSWYQQALGQGPQFIFQYYREEENGRGNFPPRFSGLQFPNYSSELNVNALELDDSALYLCASSFKGNTEAFFGQGTRLTVV.

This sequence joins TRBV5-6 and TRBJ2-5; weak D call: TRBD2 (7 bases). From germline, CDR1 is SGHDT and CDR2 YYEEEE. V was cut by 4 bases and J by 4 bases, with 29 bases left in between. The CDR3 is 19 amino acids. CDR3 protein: CASSRAPWGASREGETQYF. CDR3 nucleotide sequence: TGTGCCAGCAGCCGAGCCCCGTGGGGGGCCTCGAGGGAGGGAGAGACCCAGTACTTC.

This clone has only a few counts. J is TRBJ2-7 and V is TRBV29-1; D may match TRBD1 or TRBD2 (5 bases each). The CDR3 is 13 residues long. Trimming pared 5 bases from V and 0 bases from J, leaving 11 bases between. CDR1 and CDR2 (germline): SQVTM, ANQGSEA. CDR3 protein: CSVYRDGSYEQYF. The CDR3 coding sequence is TGCAGCGTTTACCGGGACGGCTCCTACGAGCAGTACTTC.

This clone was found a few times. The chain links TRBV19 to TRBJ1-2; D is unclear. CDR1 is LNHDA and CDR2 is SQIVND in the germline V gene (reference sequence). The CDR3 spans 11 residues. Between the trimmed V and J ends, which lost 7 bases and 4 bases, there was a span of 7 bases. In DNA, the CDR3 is TGTGCCAGTAATTCAGGCTATGGCTACACCTTC. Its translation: CASNSGYGYTF. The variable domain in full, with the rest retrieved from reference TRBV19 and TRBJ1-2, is DGGITQSPKYLFRKEGQNVTLSCEQNLNHDAMYWYRQDPGQGLRLIYYSQIVNDFQKGDIAEGYSVSREKKESFPLTVTSAQKNPTAFYLCASNSGYGYTFGSGTRLTVV.